The following is a T cell receptor (beta chain) sequence with its context. The sample is drawn from a study of blood T cells in healthy people across ages. The germline gives CDR1 SGHTA, CDR2 FQGTGA. The CDR3 is 15 residues long. With 5 bases removed from V and 3 bases from J, the gap between germline ends came to 16 bases. A second about 7 to 12 cycle PCR used barcoded and J-beta primers. One entry per CDR3 protein, called by TCRdb with MiXCR from the 5' RACE reads. The repertoire has hundreds of thousands of distinct CDR3 sequences, roughly 43% of them found once; the top ten carry 25% to 30%. The TCR sequence derives from an elderly man in good health. What was sequenced was blood. The chain has TRBV7-3 and TRBJ2-5; D unresolved. The CDR3 DNA sequence: TGTGCCAGCAGCCCTTATGCAGGAGCCAAAGAGACCCAGTACTTC. It yields the protein CASSPYAGAKETQYF.